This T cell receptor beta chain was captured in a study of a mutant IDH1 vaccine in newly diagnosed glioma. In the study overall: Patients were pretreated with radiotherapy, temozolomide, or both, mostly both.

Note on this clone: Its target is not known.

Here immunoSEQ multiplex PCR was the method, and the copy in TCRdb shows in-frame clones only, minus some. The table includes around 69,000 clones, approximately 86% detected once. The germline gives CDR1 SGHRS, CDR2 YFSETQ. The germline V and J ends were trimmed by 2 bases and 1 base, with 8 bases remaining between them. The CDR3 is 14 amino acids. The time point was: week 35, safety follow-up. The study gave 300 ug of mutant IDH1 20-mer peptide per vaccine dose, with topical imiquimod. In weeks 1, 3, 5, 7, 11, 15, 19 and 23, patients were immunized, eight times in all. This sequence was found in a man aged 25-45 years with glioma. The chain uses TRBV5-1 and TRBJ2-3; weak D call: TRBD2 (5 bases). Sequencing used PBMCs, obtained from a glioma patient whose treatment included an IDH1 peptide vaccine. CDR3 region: CASSFGGGTDTQYF. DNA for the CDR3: TGCGCCAGCAGCTTCGGAGGCGGCACAGATACGCAGTATTTT.